This T cell receptor beta chain was obtained from a study of T-cell memory formation after mild COVID-19. This clonotype was seen only a few times. Its antigen remains unknown. Constant-segment primers served in 5'RACE that generated TCR alpha and TCR beta cDNA libraries bearing sample barcodes and UMIs. TCRdb independently ran MiXCR on the 5' RACE reads; one entry per CDR3 protein. The table has over 70,000 distinct CDR3 sequences, around 13% seen once. Study-wide results and caveats: Certain responding clones were present in pre-infection memory, suggesting participation of cross-reactive memory.

Germline V gene sequence: CDR1 GTSNPN, CDR2 SVGIG (reference sequence). V was clipped by 5 bases and J by 4 bases, with 26 bases between them. This CDR3 has 17 amino acids. This clonotype originated in an adult woman who had mild COVID-19 (a few samples of this study predate the infection). Cell type and time point are not known. The chain is built from TRBV30 and TRBJ2-5; TRBD1 is a possible D gene (5 bases). Sequenced: PBMCs or a T cell subset sorted from them (not recorded which). The CDR3 nucleotides are TGTGCCTGGCAAGATATCGGACAAGTGGCCTCGGGAGAGACCCAGTACTTC. Its protein is CAWQDIGQVASGETQYF.